The T cell receptor (beta chain) under discussion was sequenced for a study of blood T cell repertoires in COVID-19. The overall study: The United States, Italy and Spain were the sources of the acute and convalescent COVID-19 samples.

Methods used by the authors: How many nucleated cells were present was estimated from reference gene primer amplification. Assay used: immunoSEQ multiplex PCR; TCRdb lists only in-frame clones, some missing. Clone size and V and J calls were adopted from that table, with D and trimming inferred from the DNA. The sample has roughly 250,000 clones; approximately 91% are singletons. Germline V lookup: CDR1 MNHEY, CDR2 SVGAGI. The CDR3 runs to 13 residues. The V end lost 7 bases, the J end lost 5 bases, and 14 bases lay between the germline ends. The chain recombines TRBV6-5 with TRBJ2-5; D gene uncertain. Sequenced material: peripheral blood. The sequence was obtained from a woman between 40 and 50 years old who had recovered from COVID-19. The CDR3 nucleotides read TGTGCCAGCATGAGAGCGCGTTTGGAGACCCAGTACTTC. Its translation: CASMRARLETQYF.